These 4 T cell receptor beta chains were sequenced from one sample in a study of blood T cell repertoires in COVID-19. The repertoire was sequenced with immunoSEQ multiplex PCR; TCRdb's copy has only in-frame clones and lacks some. The sample lists more than 85,000 clones, over 75% seen once, with 9.5% to 15% in the top ten. Sequences were obtained from peripheral blood. Every receptor here comes from a human donor in a cohort sampled during active COVID-19.

The chain is built from TRBV7-2 and TRBJ2-5, with 8 bases aligning to TRBD1. CDR1 and CDR2 (germline): SGHTA, FQGNSA. The CDR3 is 14 residues long. Unmatched junction bases numbered 2, after V lost 3 bases and J lost 2 bases. Here the CDR3 reads CASSLRQGQETQYF. The CDR3 DNA follows: TGTGCCAGCAGCTTGAGACAGGGGCAAGAGACCCAGTACTTC.

This chain connects TRBV5-1 to TRBJ1-2; TRBD1 aligns across 9 bases. Germline CDR1 is SGHRS and CDR2 is YFSETQ. Trimming removed 0 bases from V and 8 bases from J; junction bases left unmatched: 8. CDR3 length: 15 residues. As DNA, the CDR3 is TGCGCCAGCAGCTTGGCGGGGACAGGGAATGACGGCTACACCTTC. Protein product: CASSLAGTGNDGYTF.

The chain is built from TRBV5-4 and TRBJ1-1; the D gene is possibly TRBD1 (6 bases). The CDR3 totals 14 residues. Germline V lookup: CDR1 SGHNT, CDR2 YYREEE (reference sequence). V dropped 4 bases and J dropped 2 bases, with 12 bases sitting between them. The CDR3 reads CASSPGHLNTEAFF. Written as DNA, the CDR3 is TGTGCCAGCAGCCCGGGACACCTCAACACTGAAGCTTTCTTT.

V usage is TRBV10-3 and J usage is TRBJ2-5; 7 bases are shared with TRBD2. The CDR3 has 15 amino acids. V was pared by 2 bases and J by 5 bases, with 8 bases of the junction left unmatched. CDR1 ENHRY and CDR2 SYGVKD come from the germline V gene. Written as DNA, the CDR3 is TGTGCCATCAGTGAGGGAGGGAGGGCCGCCGAGACCCAGTACTTC. Protein sequence: CAISEGGRAAETQYF.